This T cell receptor beta chain was sequenced in a study of regulatory T cells in long-lasting Graves disease (dated by TCRdb to the early 2020s). Context from the whole study: Patients with newly diagnosed Graves' disease had been on antithyroid drugs for under 3 months. Patients with persistent Graves' disease were compared with patients with newly diagnosed Graves' disease using TCR sequencing and RNA sequencing of peripheral blood. The study was registered as a clinical trial and conducted in China. A total of 33 samples underwent TCR sequencing, from roughly 13 patients with persistent Graves' disease and approximately 20 patients with newly diagnosed Graves' disease.

In the paper's terms, the time point label means: newly diagnosed GD, antithyroid drugs for less than 3 months. RNA was extracted from PBMCs in TRIzol for both TCR sequencing and RNA sequencing. The diagnosis of Graves' disease followed American Thyroid Association guidelines. Recruitment of patients was carried out at an endocrinology department in Xi'an, China. From each patient, roughly 9 milliliters of peripheral blood was collected into an EDTA anticoagulant tube. PBMCs were isolated by Ficoll Paque Plus density gradient separation without further T cell sorting. An Agilent 2100 Bioanalyzer and agarose gel were used to check RNA quality, and a NanoDrop 2000 was used to measure RNA concentration. Findings and caveats that apply to the study as a whole: Compared with newly diagnosed patients, patients with persistent Graves' disease had lower TCR Shannon entropy and fewer highly expanded clones, which suggests clonal expansion. Persistent disease showed preferential use of TRBV28, TRBJ1-2 and TRBJ2-5, whereas newly diagnosed disease favored TRBV20-1 and TRBJ2-1. A larger number of public clonotypes was shared among persistent patients (fewer than 3,000) than among newly diagnosed patients (roughly 980). Sequencing and analysis were limited to the TCR beta chain. Peripheral blood alone was examined, since thyroid tissue, which constituted the primary lesion, could not be accessed. The authors noted that the small sample size was a limitation that may lower accuracy.

V sheds 4 bases and J sheds 4 bases, leaving 11 bases between their ends. The CDR3 goes from the cysteine to the phenylalanine over 13 residues. The sequence is cut down to CDR3 DNA, 39 bases in frame from base 1. The germline V gene gives CDR1 as MGHRA and CDR2 as YSYEKL. In this sample, this clonotype turned up many times. The antigen it recognizes is unknown. Per-base qualities were not stored, and no clone one base away is much larger. The library was obtained by multiplex PCR. Data came from an Illumina HiSeq 4000. To build TCR beta libraries, CDR3 regions were amplified by Arm-PCR using iRepertoire HTBI primers. Gel purification was performed on PCR products prior to sequencing. The original methods were these. Across samples, roughly 60 TRBV and 13 to 15 TRBJ segments were identified and used for gene usage analysis of CDR3 amino acid clonotypes. COPE and FqMerger were used to merge filtered high-quality paired reads into contigs. BLAST was used to align contigs to IMGT TRBV, TRBD and TRBJ reference genes, with CDR3 defined following IMGT. Highly expanded clones were defined as clonotypes with a frequency above 0.1%. Repertoire diversity was measured by Shannon entropy, and V-J evenness by the Gini coefficient. A clonotype found in more than one individual was treated as public. In-frame beta chains were kept once TCRdb had trimmed the public reads at Q25 with fastp and called clones with MiXCR. When rows share a CDR3 protein, they turn into one entry using the most common DNA and genes. These V and J calls originate from TCRdb's pipeline instead of the authors' own analysis. Present in this sample are 350,000 to 550,000 distinct CDR3 sequences, 14% of which were seen just once. Of the sample, roughly 15% is held by the ten largest clones.

Another study also made use of these data, one on T cells in Graves' hyperthyroidism and ophthalmopathy. The second study's paper adds: Graves' hyperthyroidism was defined as stable when no progression to ophthalmopathy occurred over 18 months of follow-up. Hyperthyroidism patients were aged 18 to 65 years and newly diagnosed, with disease duration of less than 2 months. Exclusion was applied to patients with uncontrolled infections, other autoimmune diseases, pregnancy or lactation. Diagnoses were established on the basis of clinical symptoms, serum thyroxine and TRAb, thyroid ultrasound, and orbital computed tomography. For the first round of RT-PCR on the TCR CDR3, the HTBI primer set was used together with the Qiagen OneStep RT-PCR kit. Blood samples also contained most of the expanded thyroid clonotypes (frequency above 0.001), which suggests that blood repertoires may reflect thyroid immune responses. A model built on a 13 V-J signature distinguished ophthalmopathy from stable hyperthyroidism, reaching roughly 88% sensitivity and 81.08% specificity in cross-validation and 80%/75% in testing. In validation, the model predicted progression to ophthalmopathy a median of around six months before onset, with over 60% sensitivity and almost 75% specificity. A discovery cohort of roughly 100 patients, roughly 45 with Graves' ophthalmopathy and 55 to 60 with stable Graves' hyperthyroidism, was used to find distinguishing TCR V-J signatures. Prospective prediction of ophthalmopathy was tested in an independent validation cohort of fewer than 20 hyperthyroidism patients and 17 patients who later progressed to ophthalmopathy. The 75 to 100 discovery patients were randomly split 7:3 into training and test sets. The study also compared thyroid tissue and blood T-cell repertoires from about six Graves' hyperthyroidism patients. Once sampling was done, hyperthyroidism patients were given methimazole at a starting dose of 30 mg daily, whereas ophthalmopathy patients were given high-dose intravenous methylprednisolone. The libraries were constructed in a second round of multiplex PCR and then size-selected and purified. Libraries were sequenced paired-end with 100 bp reads on an Illumina HiSeq2000. SOAPnuke was used to process the raw data, throwing out any read that contained adapters or uncalled bases, had a mean Phred below 15, or lacked an exact constant-primer or identifier match. High-quality paired reads were merged with COPE v1.2.5, and unique nucleotide sequences were defined as clonotypes. MiTCR v1.1 was used to align clonotypes to the IMGT TRBV, TRBD and TRBJ reference segments. The analysis included only V-J combinations with a frequency above 0.0001, which together covered 99.2% of the repertoires. A TCS score was defined as the ratio between F50 (clonal expansion) and ExV (chaos), using BLOSUM62-based TCRdist between CDR3 peptides within each V-J. Welch's t-statistics and random forest reduced roughly 530 V-J features to under 15, which were used in a naive Bayes classifier (R e1071). No statistical method was used to fix the sample size in advance, and group allocation was not hidden from the investigators. The paper describes TCR Vbeta CDR3 sequencing of 130 to 150 peripheral blood samples, made up of 40 to 45 ophthalmopathy patients, over 70 hyperthyroidism patients and around 17 progressor patients.

This sequence uses TRBV4-1 and TRBJ2-7; the D gene remains uncertain. The material was peripheral blood mononuclear cells (PBMCs), obtained at new diagnosis, from a patient treated with antithyroid drugs. The TCR was taken from a woman aged 50 to 65 with Graves disease. Donor details come from another sample of the same person, matched by shared clones. In nucleotides, the sequence is TGCGCCAGCAGCCGGCAGGTGATGTACGAGCAGTACTTC. This gives the protein CASSRQVMYEQYF.